The 8 T cell receptor beta chains below all came from one sample that was sequenced in a study of T cell repertoires in cytomegalovirus infection. TCRdb passed the reads through MiXCR, listing each CDR3 protein once. The sample shows fewer than 550,000 distinct CDR3 sequences, roughly 31% of them seen only once. Sequences were obtained from PBMCs. The receptors stem from a human donor in good health (CMV status not recorded). Some clones in this sample may be carry-over from other donors' samples.

This chain uses TRBV7-8 with TRBJ2-3; D is ambiguous. V was shortened by 3 bases and J by 2 bases, with 12 bases between the two germline ends. Germline V lookup: CDR1 SGHVS, CDR2 FQNEAQ. The CDR3 has 15 amino acids. CDR3 in DNA: TGTGCCAGCAGCTTGGCGGCAGAACCCACAGATACGCAGTATTTT. Its translation: CASSLAAEPTDTQYF.

The chain combines TRBV24-1 with TRBJ1-1; possibly TRBD1 for D (6 bases). V lost 1 base and J 12 bases, leaving 17 bases between the germline ends. The germline gives CDR1 KGHDR, CDR2 SFDVKD. There are 14 residues in the CDR3. CDR3 coding DNA: TGTGCCACCAGTGATTTCAGGCAGGGGAGTTTGACTTTCTTT. This encodes CATSDFRQGSLTFF.

V usage is TRBV20-1 and J usage is TRBJ1-4; 10 positions agree with TRBD1. The germline V gene has CDR1 DFQATT and CDR2 SNEGSKA (reference sequence). The CDR3 has 13 residues. Trimming removed 5 bases from V and 11 bases from J; junction bases left unmatched: 8. CDR3 sequence reads: CSAGTGVVSKLFF. Here the CDR3 DNA reads TGCAGTGCTGGGACAGGGGTGGTATCGAAACTGTTTTTT.

The CDR3: CASMETQLNTEAFF. CDR3 DNA: TGCGCCAGCATGGAGACACAATTGAACACTGAAGCTTTCTTT. The chain employs TRBV10-2 and TRBJ1-1, with unresolved D. CDR3 length: 14 residues. Germline V CDR1 and CDR2: WSHSY, SAAADI. V was shortened by 7 bases and J by 0 bases, with 12 bases between the two germline ends.

The V gene is TRBV24-1, the J gene TRBJ2-1; TRBD1 matches 8 bases. The CDR3 consists of 16 residues. Germline CDR1 reads KGHDR; CDR2 reads SFDVKD. J was trimmed by 7 bases and V by 0 bases; bases with no gene match: 7. The CDR3 DNA is TGTGCCACCAGTGATTTGGGCCAGGGGGCGAATAATGAGCAGTTCTTC. This translates into CATSDLGQGANNEQFF.

On this clonotype: The conserved closing phenylalanine or tryptophan is absent in this CDR3, likely reflecting a read error. This chain joins TRBV6-5 and TRBJ2-1, with a tentative D call TRBD2 (6 bases). V was clipped by 2 bases and J by 0 bases, with 11 bases between them. This CDR3 region has 16 residues. Germline V gives CDR1 MNHEY, CDR2 SVGAGI. Here the CDR3 reads CASSYPTRRSYNEQFL. The CDR3 DNA reads TGTGCCAGCAGTTACCCGACTAGACGCTCCTACAATGAGCAGTTCTTA.

Concerning this clonotype itself: The conserved closing phenylalanine or tryptophan is absent in this CDR3, likely reflecting a read error. The chain recombines TRBV10-3 with TRBJ2-2; TRBD1 aligns across 7 bases. The CDR3 contains 18 residues. V was pared by 0 bases and J by 5 bases, with 12 bases of the junction left unmatched. CDR1 is ENHRY and CDR2 is SYGVKD in the germline V gene. The CDR3 is CAISESHTGEIPTGELFL. CDR3 nucleotide sequence: TGTGCCATCAGTGAGTCGCATACAGGGGAAATCCCTACCGGGGAGCTGTTTTTG.

The chain employs TRBV7-8 and TRBJ2-3, with a possible D match to TRBD1 (5 bases). The germline gives CDR1 SGHVS, CDR2 FQNEAQ. V was cut by 5 bases and J by 6 bases, with 18 bases left in between. There are 15 residues in the CDR3. The CDR3 nucleotides are TGTGCCAGCAGCCTGCACGGCCCAGGGTCCGATACGCAGTATTTT. It specifies CASSLHGPGSDTQYF.